Below are 29 T cell receptor beta chains sequenced from a single sample in a study of T-cell reconstitution after alpha-beta-depleted transplantation in children. Using unique molecular identifiers, the investigators prepared the TCRbeta library. TCRdb re-derived calls from the PCR reads in MiXCR, one entry per CDR3 protein. The data show 100,000 to 120,000 distinct CDR3 sequences, about a tenth seen once. Sequences were derived from PBMCs from the stem cell graft donor, sampled from the stem cell graft. The receptors were sampled from a human donor who donated a stem cell graft to a child with acute lymphoblastic leukemia.

This clonotype was seen repeatedly, ten times or more. J is TRBJ1-1 and V is TRBV19, with TRBD1 as a possible D gene (6 bases). The V gene lost 6 bases and the J gene lost 7 bases, with 15 bases spanning the gap. Germline assignment: CDR1 LNHDA and CDR2 SQIVND (reference sequence). The CDR3 contains 13 residues. CDR3 residues: CASSPGTRGEAFF. As DNA, the CDR3 is TGTGCCAGTAGCCCCGGGACAAGAGGTGAAGCTTTCTTT.

This sequence joins TRBV7-9 and TRBJ2-7; TRBD2 agrees at 12 bases. The CDR3 runs to 16 residues. The V and J ends lost 5 bases and 7 bases, in that order; junction bases with no gene match: 12. Germline loops: CDR1 SEHNR, CDR2 FQNEAQ (reference sequence). CDR3 in amino acids: CASSRPPSGGAREQYF. The CDR3 bases are TGTGCCAGCAGCCGGCCCCCTAGCGGGGGGGCGCGTGAGCAGTACTTC.

This clonotype was counted many times. The chain is built from TRBV3-1 and TRBJ2-7; D call uncertain. Germline V CDR1 and CDR2: LGHDT, YNNKEL (reference sequence). The CDR3 sequence is 11 residues long. Trimming took 0 bases from V and 9 from J, leaving 6 bases between them. This CDR3 is CASSQDARQYF. As DNA, the CDR3 is TGTGCCAGCAGCCAAGACGCCAGGCAGTACTTC.

This clonotype has a count of ten or more. The chain has TRBV5-1 and TRBJ2-3; 10 positions match TRBD1. This CDR3 has 16 residues. V dropped 5 bases and J dropped 4; count of bases not matched to a gene: 10. Germline V gives CDR1 SGHRS, CDR2 YFSETQ. The CDR3 DNA reads TGCGCCAGCAGTTCTAAGCTGACAGGGGGCCCAGATACGCAGTATTTT. This encodes CASSSKLTGGPDTQYF.

This clonotype came up many times. The chain is built from TRBV5-1 and TRBJ1-4, with 10 bases that match TRBD1. Trimming cost V 2 bases and J 0 bases; bases outside gene matches: 7. Germline V gene sequence: CDR1 SGHRS, CDR2 YFSETQ. The CDR3 length is 18 residues. The CDR3 nucleotides are TGCGCCAGCAGCTTTTGGGGGACAGGGGCTTCAACTAATGAAAAACTGTTTTTT. It encodes CASSFWGTGASTNEKLFF.

The chain employs TRBV20-1 and TRBJ2-3; D is unresolved. Trimming took off 1 base at V and 0 bases at J, with 8 bases between the two ends. CDR1 DFQATT and CDR2 SNEGSKA come from the germline V gene (reference sequence). This CDR3 spans 14 amino acids. The CDR3 protein is CSARGTTSTDTQYF. CDR3 DNA sequence: TGCAGTGCTAGAGGAACGACTAGCACAGATACGCAGTATTTT.

This clonotype was seen at least ten times. V gene TRBV29-1 combines with J gene TRBJ2-7; 9 bases line up with TRBD2. Germline V lookup: CDR1 SQVTM, CDR2 ANQGSEA. The CDR3 length is 14 residues. Trimming took 3 bases from V and 2 from J; bases not matched to a gene: 5. As DNA, the CDR3 is TGCAGCGTTGAGGCGGGAGGGTCCCCCTACGAGCAGTACTTC. Amino acid sequence: CSVEAGGSPYEQYF.

This clonotype has a count of ten or more. V is TRBV20-1 and J is TRBJ2-1; D is unresolved. Germline CDR1 reads DFQATT; CDR2 reads SNEGSKA (reference sequence). The V gene lost 3 bases and the J gene lost 7 bases, with 7 bases spanning the gap. This CDR3 contains 11 residues. The CDR3, as DNA: TGCAGTGCTAGTCCCAGGAATGAGCAGTTCTTC. Protein: CSASPRNEQFF.

This clonotype was seen at least ten times. This chain joins TRBV20-1 and TRBJ2-3; D ambiguous. Trimming removed 5 bases from V and 2 bases from J, with 8 bases in between. Germline loops: CDR1 DFQATT, CDR2 SNEGSKA (reference sequence). CDR3 length: 12 amino acids. For the CDR3, the DNA is TGCAGTGCTTCCGGTTCCACAGATACGCAGTATTTT. As protein: CSASGSTDTQYF.

There are many counts of this clonotype. The V and J genes are TRBV5-1 and TRBJ2-1, with TRBD1 matching over 10 bases. Germline loops: CDR1 SGHRS, CDR2 YFSETQ. J was trimmed by 14 bases and V by 1 base; bases with no gene match: 12. CDR3 size: 15 residues. This CDR3 is CASSLIPGQGKREFF. The CDR3, as DNA: TGCGCCAGCAGCTTGATCCCGGGACAGGGGAAGAGGGAGTTCTTC. The entire variable domain, with the rest obtained from reference TRBV5-1 and TRBJ2-1, is as follows: KAGVTQTPRYLIKTRGQQVTLSCSPISGHRSVSWYQQTPGQGLQFLFEYFSETQRNKGNFPGRFSGRQFSNSRSEMNVSTLELGDSALYLCASSLIPGQGKREFFGPGTRLTVL.

For this clonotype: A much larger clone lies a single base off, so this may be a read error. This chain connects TRBV27 to TRBJ2-3; TRBD2 agrees at 7 bases. The CDR3 has 10 amino acids. Germline CDR1 is MNHEY and CDR2 is SMNVEV (reference sequence). CDR3 in DNA: TGTTCCAGCTCGGGCGGGAGTATGTATTTT. Protein: CSSSGGSMYF.

This clonotype has ten or more counts. The chain couples TRBV5-1 to TRBJ1-1, with D tentatively TRBD1 (6 bases). V lost 2 bases, J lost 5 bases, and 10 bases lay in between. The germline V gene encodes CDR1 SGHRS and CDR2 YFSETQ. The CDR3 extends over 13 amino acids. The CDR3 DNA reads as TGCGCCAGCAGCTTTGGGGGCGCGACTGAAGCTTTCTTT. Translation: CASSFGGATEAFF.

This clonotype has ten or more counts. This chain links TRBV24-1 with TRBJ2-3; TRBD2 aligns across 7 bases. The germline CDR1 and CDR2 sequences are KGHDR and SFDVKD. The CDR3 length is 14 residues. V gave up 4 bases and J gave up 2 bases; unmatched junction bases: 2. In nucleotides, the CDR3 is TGTGCCACCAGTGACGGGGGGAACACAGATACGCAGTATTTT. It yields the protein CATSDGGNTDTQYF.

This clonotype was detected many times. The chain links TRBV5-1 to TRBJ2-7; a possible D gene is TRBD2 (5 bases). This CDR3 has 11 residues. V lost 6 bases and J lost 7, with 11 bases in between. The germline V gene encodes CDR1 SGHRS and CDR2 YFSETQ. The CDR3 region is CASIGRGEQYF. In nucleotides, the CDR3 is TGCGCCAGCATAGGCCGGGGTGAGCAGTACTTC.

This clonotype was picked up many times. The chain joins TRBV12-3 or TRBV12-4 to TRBJ2-3, with a tentative D call TRBD1 (6 bases). This CDR3 region has 14 residues. V lost 5 bases to trimming and J lost 6 bases, with 15 bases between them. CDR3 coding DNA: TGTGCCAGCAGTCTCACAGGGTTGAGGGATACGCAGTATTTT. Translated, it gives CASSLTGLRDTQYF.

This clonotype was observed many times. The chain has TRBV28 and TRBJ2-1; 8 bases map to TRBD1. The CDR3 contains 18 residues. CDR1 and CDR2 from the germline V gene are MDHEN and SYDVKM. The J segment lost 1 base and the V segment lost 3 bases, leaving 11 bases of the junction unmatched. The CDR3 reads CASSFMVSRQGSYNEQFF. In DNA form, the CDR3 reads TGTGCCAGCAGTTTCATGGTTTCGAGACAGGGGTCCTACAATGAGCAGTTCTTC. The complete variable domain, with remaining parts taken from reference TRBV28 and TRBJ2-1, reads DVKVTQSSRYLVKRTGEKVFLECVQDMDHENMFWYRQDPGLGLRLIYFSYDVKMKEKGDIPEGYSVSREKKERFSLILESASTNQTSMYLCASSFMVSRQGSYNEQFFGPGTRLTVL.

This clonotype has a count of ten or more. The rearrangement joins TRBV5-1 to TRBJ1-2; D is undetermined. V was shortened by 4 bases and J by 0 bases, with 13 bases between the two germline ends. The CDR3 runs to 15 residues. CDR1 and CDR2 (germline): SGHRS, YFSETQ. CDR3 nucleotides: TGCGCCAGCAGCCCCCGCGCCCAGACTAACTATGGCTACACCTTC. This encodes CASSPRAQTNYGYTF.

This clonotype was recorded many times. The rearrangement links TRBV29-1 to TRBJ1-2, with unresolved D. V dropped 4 bases and J dropped 4 bases, with 13 bases sitting between them. This CDR3 has 13 residues. Germline V gene data show CDR1 as SQVTM and CDR2 as ANQGSEA. This chain's CDR3 is CSVVVEPIYGYTF. In nucleotides, the CDR3 is TGCAGCGTTGTAGTGGAACCAATCTATGGCTACACCTTC.

This clonotype was recorded at least ten times. The chain couples TRBV12-3 or TRBV12-4 to TRBJ2-7; 8 positions match TRBD2. V dropped 3 bases and J dropped 3; count of bases not matched to a gene: 7. This CDR3 comprises 15 residues. The chain's CDR3 is CASSFGGGLDYEQYF. The DNA for the CDR3 is TGTGCCAGCAGTTTTGGCGGGGGGCTCGACTACGAGCAGTACTTC.

This clonotype was seen at least ten times. The chain is built from TRBV20-1 and TRBJ2-7; 9 bases align to TRBD1. This CDR3 is 14 amino acids long. Germline CDR1 is DFQATT and CDR2 is SNEGSKA (reference sequence). After removal of 5 bases from V and 7 bases from J, the junction contained 12 bases not matched to a gene. In DNA, the CDR3 is TGCAGTGCTGAAGAAGGGACAGGGAGGATTGAGCAGTACTTC. This gives the protein CSAEEGTGRIEQYF.

For this clonotype: At one end, the junction sequence differs from germline, possibly due to a read error. The chain joins TRBV6-2 or TRBV6-3 to TRBJ1-1, with a possible D match to TRBD1 (5 bases). The CDR3 is made up of 14 amino acids. Germline CDR1 reads MNHEY; CDR2 reads SVGEGT. CDR3 amino acids: CASSPMRGNTQAFF. As DNA, the CDR3 is TGTGCCAGCAGTCCTATGAGGGGAAACACTCAAGCTTTCTTT.

This clonotype has at least ten counts. The V gene is TRBV7-2, the J gene TRBJ2-7; TRBD2 agrees at 8 bases. The CDR3 sequence is 14 residues long. The germline V gene has CDR1 SGHTA and CDR2 FQGNSA. The J segment lost 8 bases and the V segment lost 7 bases, leaving 13 bases of the junction unmatched. CDR3 DNA: TGTGCCAGCACCTCCTATCAGACTAGCGAGAAGCAGTACTTC. Translated: CASTSYQTSEKQYF.

This clonotype has at least ten counts. The genes are TRBV6-5 and TRBJ2-2; D may be TRBD2 (6 bases). V was shortened by 4 bases and J by 5 bases, with 11 bases between the two germline ends. Germline assignment: CDR1 MNHEY and CDR2 SVGAGI. There are 14 residues in the CDR3. DNA of the CDR3: TGTGCCAGCAGTTCCGGAGGGAGTACCGGGGAGCTGTTTTTT. It specifies CASSSGGSTGELFF.

At least ten counts were recorded for this clonotype. CDR3: CASSLRDSYEQYF. The CDR3 nucleotides read TGCGCCAGCAGCTTGCGGGACAGCTACGAGCAGTACTTC. The chain couples TRBV5-1 to TRBJ2-7, with 7 bases lining up with TRBD1. CDR1 and CDR2 from the germline V gene are SGHRS and YFSETQ. Losses at the gene ends were 1 base for V and 3 bases for J; bases not matched to a gene: 1. The CDR3 runs 13 residues.

This clonotype was seen at least ten times. The DNA for the CDR3 is TGTGCCAGCAGCTTAAGGGTCCGAGAGACCCAGTACTTC. Its translation is CASSLRVRETQYF. The genes are TRBV7-3 and TRBJ2-5; D remains ambiguous. Trimming pared 1 base from V and 4 bases from J, leaving 7 bases between. This CDR3 spans 13 amino acids. The V gene's germline CDR1 is SGHTA and CDR2 FQGTGA.

In this sample, this clonotype turned up many times. The V gene is TRBV12-3 or TRBV12-4, the J gene TRBJ2-7, with D perhaps matching TRBD2 (5 bases). The CDR3 sequence is 15 residues long. The germline V and J ends were trimmed by 2 bases and 3 bases, with 14 bases remaining between them. The CDR3 here is CASSLRREGFYEQYF. The CDR3 DNA sequence: TGTGCCAGCAGTTTAAGACGCGAGGGATTCTACGAGCAGTACTTC.

This clonotype was found many times. The CDR3 coding sequence is TGTGCCAGCAGCGCCCAAACAGGGGGCTATGAGCAGTTCTTC. This sequence encodes CASSAQTGGYEQFF. This chain uses TRBV7-9 with TRBJ2-1; 9 positions agree with TRBD1. The V segment lost 5 bases and the J segment 8 bases; nucleotides outside the gene matches: 7. CDR3 length equals 14 residues. CDR1 and CDR2 from the germline V gene are SEHNR and FQNEAQ (reference sequence).

In its sample, this clonotype was seen many times. The chain has TRBV14 and TRBJ2-7, with D maybe TRBD1 (5 bases). Germline CDR1 SGHDN, CDR2 FVKESK. V gave up 1 base and J gave up 0 bases, with 16 bases separating them. The CDR3 is 17 amino acids. The chain's CDR3 is CASSQGPGRLFSYEQYF. The CDR3 DNA reads as TGTGCCAGCAGCCAAGGACCAGGGCGCCTCTTCTCCTACGAGCAGTACTTC.

This clonotype came up many times. The V and J genes are TRBV10-1 and TRBJ2-7; 9 bases fit TRBD1. The V gene's germline CDR1 is WNHNN and CDR2 SYGVQD (reference sequence). The CDR3 has 13 amino acids. V lost 7 bases, J lost 6 bases, and 7 bases stayed unmatched. The CDR3 loop reads CASTPGQGGEQYF. CDR3 sequence (DNA): TGCGCCAGCACCCCGGGACAGGGAGGCGAGCAGTACTTC.